A selection of T cell receptor beta chains follows, all from one sample in a study of technical replicates of blood from several donors. Generated by immunoSEQ multiplex PCR, the TCRdb table keeps only in-frame clones and is missing some. The sample consists of just over 95,000 clones, about 94% of them appearing once. Sample: T cells isolated from PBMCs. Source of these receptors: a human donor in good health. The CDR3 runs from the conserved cysteine through the conserved F or W. A D gene is named only where the DNA matches it firmly. Only part of the rows carry a size: once, few, many, or a class if the clone is expanded.

d_gene,abundance,j_gene,v_gene,CDR3aa,CDR3nt
TRBD1,.,TRBJ1-2,TRBV28,CASSFRPALQKTRGRNYGYTF,TGTGCCAGCAGTTTCCGCCCCGCGCTCCAAAAAACCAGGGGGCGGAACTATGGCTACACCTTC
.,.,TRBJ2-3,TRBV30,CAWSVRAGPCPSTDTQYF,TGTGCCTGGAGTGTACGCGCGGGACCGTGCCCTAGCACAGATACGCAGTATTTT
.,.,TRBJ2-5,TRBV4-1,CASSQGVYETQYF,TGCGCCAGCAGCCAAGGAGTATACGAGACCCAGTACTTC
.,.,TRBJ1-2,TRBV19,CASSIGNYFFGYTF,TGTGCCAGTAGTATCGGGAATTACTTCTTCGGCTACACCTTC
TRBD2,.,TRBJ2-1,TRBV27,CASSLPFSSGGGSYNEQFF,TGTGCCAGCAGTTTACCCTTCTCTAGCGGGGGCGGCTCCTACAATGAGCAGTTCTTC
.,.,TRBJ1-5,TRBV9,CASGGGGQPQHF,TGTGCCAGCGGGGGCGGGGGTCAGCCCCAGCATTTT
TRBD2,.,TRBJ2-7,TRBV6-5,CASSPGTSAYEQYF,TGTGCCAGCAGTCCCGGGACTAGCGCCTACGAGCAGTACTTC
TRBD2,.,TRBJ2-3,TRBV10-3,CAIRATSGTDTQYF,TGTGCCATCAGGGCGACTAGCGGCACAGATACGCAGTATTTT
.,.,TRBJ2-1,TRBV4-1,CASSWGQGSYNEQFF,TGCGCCAGCAGTTGGGGACAAGGCTCCTACAATGAGCAGTTCTTC
.,.,TRBJ1-1,TRBV9,CASRQGLAATPEAFF,TGTGCCAGCAGACAGGGTCTCGCCGCCACCCCTGAAGCTTTCTTT
TRBD1,.,TRBJ1-5,TRBV19,CASSFRDRGDQPQHF,TGTGCCAGTAGTTTCCGGGACAGGGGGGATCAGCCCCAGCATTTT
.,.,TRBJ2-7,TRBV11-2,CASSFSRGAYEQYF,TGTGCCAGCAGCTTCTCCAGGGGCGCCTACGAGCAGTACTTC
.,.,TRBJ2-7,TRBV18,CASSPPGHSYEQYF,TGTGCCAGCTCACCCCCGGGACACAGCTACGAGCAGTACTTC
.,.,TRBJ2-1,TRBV5-8,CASNRRSNNEQFF,TGTGCCAGCAATCGGCGGAGTAACAATGAGCAGTTCTTC
TRBD1,.,TRBJ1-5,TRBV30,CAWKTGVSSNQPQHF,TGTGCCTGGAAGACAGGGGTTAGTAGCAATCAGCCCCAGCATTTT
.,.,TRBJ2-5,TRBV30,CAWSANQETQYF,TGTGCCTGGAGTGCTAACCAAGAGACCCAGTACTTC
TRBD1,once,TRBJ1-2,TRBV14,CASSQGGQGYYGYTF,TGTGCCAGCAGCCAAGGGGGACAGGGCTACTATGGCTACACCTTC
.,.,TRBJ1-1,TRBV5-1,CASSLSRGTVEAFF,TGCGCCAGCAGCTTGTCCAGGGGAACCGTTGAAGCTTTCTTT
TRBD1,few,TRBJ2-7,TRBV29-1,CSVLPQGVYEQYF,TGCAGCGTTCTTCCTCAGGGGGTCTACGAGCAGTACTTC
TRBD2,.,TRBJ2-5,TRBV18,CASSPRRLAGGPPASPVQETQYF,TGTGCCAGCTCACCAAGGAGACTAGCGGGAGGGCCGCCCGCAAGTCCCGTTCAAGAGACCCAGTACTTC
.,.,TRBJ1-1,TRBV6-5,CASSYGGGGTEAFF,TGTGCCAGCAGTTATGGGGGAGGGGGCACTGAAGCTTTCTTT
TRBD1,.,TRBJ1-2,TRBV18,CASSPPQGAYGYTF,TGTGCCAGCTCACCACCTCAGGGGGCGTATGGCTACACCTTC
TRBD1,.,TRBJ1-2,TRBV27,CASSESPGGAGYGYTF,TGTGCCAGCAGTGAATCCCCAGGGGGCGCGGGCTATGGCTACACCTTC
.,.,TRBJ2-7,TRBV20-1,CSAPIHYEQYF,TGCAGTGCTCCGATACACTACGAGCAGTACTTC
.,.,TRBJ1-2,TRBV6-6,CASSYSRDGYTF,TGTGCCAGCAGTTACTCTCGGGATGGCTACACCTTC
TRBD1,.,TRBJ2-1,TRBV2,CASSSLNRGDIQFF,TGTGCCAGCAGTTCTCTTAACAGGGGGGACATCCAGTTCTTC
.,.,TRBJ1-1,TRBV5-5,CASSLGDNRNTEAFF,TGTGCCAGCAGCTTGGGGGACAACCGGAACACTGAAGCTTTCTTT